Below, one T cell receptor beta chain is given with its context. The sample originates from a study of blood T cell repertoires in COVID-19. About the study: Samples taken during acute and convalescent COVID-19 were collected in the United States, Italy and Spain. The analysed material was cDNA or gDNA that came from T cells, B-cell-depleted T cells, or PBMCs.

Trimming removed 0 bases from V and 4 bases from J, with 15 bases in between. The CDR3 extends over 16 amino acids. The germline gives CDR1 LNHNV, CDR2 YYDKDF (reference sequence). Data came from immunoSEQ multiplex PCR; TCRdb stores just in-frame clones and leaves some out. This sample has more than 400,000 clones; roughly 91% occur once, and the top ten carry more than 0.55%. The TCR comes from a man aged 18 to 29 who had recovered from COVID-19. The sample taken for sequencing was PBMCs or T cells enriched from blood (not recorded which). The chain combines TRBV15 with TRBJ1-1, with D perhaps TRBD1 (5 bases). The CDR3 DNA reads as TGTGCCACCAGCAGAGATCAATGGGGCAAGGCCACTGAAGCTTTCTTT. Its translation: CATSRDQWGKATEAFF.